The following is a TCR beta chain sequence with its context. The sample is drawn from a study of blood T cell repertoires in COVID-19. The study assigned cohorts using participant-reported clinical history. Germline V gene lookup returns CDR1 MNHEY and CDR2 SVGAGI. Trimming removed 6 bases from V and 7 bases from J, with 18 bases in between. CDR3 size: 14 residues. Authors' methods: Reference gene primer amplification gave estimated nucleated cell counts. Libraries were prepared by immunoSEQ multiplex PCR; TCRdb keeps only in-frame clonotypes and omits some of them. V and J calls and clone size follow that table, whereas D and trimming were derived from the DNA. Here the sample spans 160,000 or so clones, 65% to 85% being singletons.

This TCR derives from a woman aged 35 to 49 with acute COVID-19. The specimen sequenced was PBMCs or T cells enriched from blood (not recorded which). This sequence joins TRBV6-5 and TRBJ1-2; D gene uncertain. The CDR3 DNA reads TGTGCCAGCAGGCCGGGAGAGGTTTCCGGTGGCTACACCTTC. It codes for CASRPGEVSGGYTF.